This entry lists 32 T cell receptor beta chains sequenced from one sample in a study of blood T cell repertoires in COVID-19. Profiling relied on immunoSEQ multiplex PCR, and the TCRdb table lists in-frame clones only, not all of them. The sample has 300,000 to 400,000 clones; over 70% are singletons. Material for sequencing was PBMCs or T cells enriched from blood (not recorded which). The source of these receptors is a young man who had recovered from COVID-19.

The chain combines TRBV9 with TRBJ1-5; 7 nucleotides agree with TRBD1. Germline CDR1 SGDLS, CDR2 YYNGEE. This CDR3 contains 15 residues. The junction had 6 bases not matched to a gene; V was cut back by 0 bases and J by 6 bases. CDR3: CASSVDRGQSQPQHF. The DNA of the CDR3 is TGTGCCAGCAGCGTAGACAGGGGCCAGAGTCAGCCCCAGCATTTT.

The J gene is TRBJ1-5, the V gene TRBV28; perhaps TRBD1 as D (5 bases). V shed 11 bases and J shed 5 bases, with 19 bases lying between them. Germline CDR1 MDHEN, CDR2 SYDVKM. This CDR3 spans 14 amino acids. CDR3 sequence reads: CASILAGGDQPQHF. Written as DNA, the CDR3 is TGTGCCTCGATACTAGCAGGAGGGGATCAGCCCCAGCATTTT.

The chain joins TRBV20-1 to TRBJ2-1; 9 bases align to TRBD2. Trimming cost V 3 bases and J 1 base; bases outside gene matches: 4. Germline V gives CDR1 DFQATT, CDR2 SNEGSKA (reference sequence). This CDR3 comprises 15 residues. CDR3 protein: CSASPSGVSYNEQFF. CDR3 coding DNA: TGCAGTGCTAGTCCTAGCGGGGTATCCTACAATGAGCAGTTCTTC.

The chain uses TRBV2 and TRBJ1-5; D is possibly TRBD1 (5 bases). V was pared by 7 bases and J by 2 bases, with 12 bases between. This CDR3 is built from 14 residues. Germline lookup yields CDR1 SNHLY and CDR2 FYNNEI. This chain's CDR3 is CASTPGVGNQPQHF. CDR3 nucleotides: TGTGCCAGCACCCCGGGGGTAGGCAATCAGCCCCAGCATTTT.

This clone was counted a few times. The J gene is TRBJ2-1, the V gene TRBV4-2; 7 bases agree with TRBD1. The germline V gene has CDR1 LGHNA and CDR2 YNFKEQ. V dropped 1 base and J dropped 8; count of bases not matched to a gene: 8. This CDR3 is built from 15 residues. The CDR3 sequence: CASSQGQGEVDEQFF. The CDR3 bases are TGTGCCAGCAGCCAAGGGCAGGGGGAAGTCGATGAGCAGTTCTTC.

The chain couples TRBV19 to TRBJ1-1; no reliable D call. Trimming pared 6 bases from V and 8 bases from J, leaving 16 bases between. The CDR3 sequence is 13 residues long. Germline CDR1 reads LNHDA; CDR2 reads SQIVND (reference sequence). In DNA, the CDR3 is TGTGCCAGTAGGAGGTCCGTCGCTCTGGAAGCTTTCTTT. Translated, it gives CASRRSVALEAFF. Drawing the rest from reference TRBV19 and TRBJ1-1, the complete variable domain is DGGITQSPKYLFRKEGQNVTLSCEQNLNHDAMYWYRQDPGQGLRLIYYSQIVNDFQKGDIAEGYSVSREKKESFPLTVTSAQKNPTAFYLCASRRSVALEAFFGQGTRLTVV.

V gene TRBV5-1 combines with J gene TRBJ1-1, with 8 bases that match TRBD1. The CDR3 runs to 17 residues. Germline CDR1 reads SGHRS; CDR2 reads YFSETQ. J was trimmed by 8 bases and V by 4 bases; bases with no gene match: 19. The CDR3, as DNA: TGCGCCAGCAGCCAAGGGGGGACAGGTCGCCGTTTAGAAGAAGCTTTCTTT. Translation gives CASSQGGTGRRLEEAFF.

This chain connects TRBV5-4 to TRBJ2-3; 14 nucleotides line up with TRBD2. The ends lost 4 bases at V and 3 bases at J; junction bases unmatched: 4. Germline assignment: CDR1 SGHNT and CDR2 YYREEE (reference sequence). This CDR3 contains 16 residues. In DNA, the CDR3 is TGTGCCAGCAGCGCGGGACTAGCGGGGGTTACAGATACGCAGTATTTT. The encoded protein is CASSAGLAGVTDTQYF.

This sequence joins TRBV7-3 and TRBJ2-3; D perhaps matches TRBD2 (6 bases). The V and J ends lost 3 bases and 4 bases respectively, with 14 bases between them. Germline CDR1 is SGHTA and CDR2 is FQGTGA. CDR3 length equals 15 residues. CDR3 nucleotides: TGTGCCAGCAGCTTGGAGGCGGGGTTGGCAGATACGCAGTATTTT. Translating gives CASSLEAGLADTQYF.

Only one count was recorded for this clone. The chain has TRBV28 and TRBJ2-7; D gene unclear. The germline CDR1 and CDR2 sequences are MDHEN and SYDVKM. The length of the CDR3 is 13 residues. The V and J ends lost 3 bases and 1 base respectively, with 7 bases between them. The CDR3 DNA is TGTGCCAGCAGTTTGTCGGAGTCCTACGAGCAGTACTTC. This translates into CASSLSESYEQYF.

In its sample, this clone was seen a few times. The rearrangement links TRBV27 to TRBJ2-5; TRBD2 matches at 12 bases. V shed 8 bases and J 5 bases; nucleotides not matched to a gene: 6. Germline loops: CDR1 MNHEY, CDR2 SMNVEV (reference sequence). The CDR3 runs to 14 residues. CDR3 DNA sequence: TGTGCCAGCCGGCTAGCGGGGGGGCAGGAGACCCAGTACTTC. Its translation is CASRLAGGQETQYF.

The chain couples TRBV6-5 to TRBJ2-5; 9 bases align to TRBD1. The V segment lost 11 bases and the J segment 6 bases; nucleotides outside the gene matches: 4. The germline V gene encodes CDR1 MNHEY and CDR2 SVGAGI. The CDR3 is 11 amino acids. In DNA form, the CDR3 reads TGTGCCTCCGGGACAGGGAAGACCCAGTACTTC. Amino acids: CASGTGKTQYF.

The chain couples TRBV7-8 to TRBJ1-2; D may be TRBD1 (6 bases). CDR3 length: 15 amino acids. Germline V gives CDR1 SGHVS, CDR2 FQNEAQ. V lost 0 bases to trimming and J lost 2 bases, with 10 bases between them. CDR3 loop: CASSLAGTGNYGYTF. DNA for the CDR3: TGTGCCAGCAGCTTAGCCGGTACAGGGAACTATGGCTACACCTTC. The complete variable domain, with remaining parts taken from reference TRBV7-8 and TRBJ1-2, reads GAGVSQSPRYKVAKRGQDVALRCDPISGHVSLFWYQQALGQGPEFLTYFQNEAQLDKSGLPSDRFFAERPEGSVSTLKIQRTQQEDSAVYLCASSLAGTGNYGYTFGSGTRLTVV.

The chain has TRBV19 and TRBJ2-6; no clear D gene. Germline CDR1 LNHDA, CDR2 SQIVND (reference sequence). V was cut by 5 bases and J by 4 bases, with 12 bases left in between. This CDR3 is 15 amino acids long. The CDR3 here is CASSPQALGANVLTF. Written as DNA, the CDR3 is TGTGCCAGTAGTCCCCAAGCGTTAGGGGCCAACGTCCTGACTTTC.

This chain joins TRBV27 and TRBJ1-5; 8 bases are shared with TRBD1. This CDR3 has 17 amino acids. Germline CDR1 is MNHEY and CDR2 is SMNVEV (reference sequence). Germline trimming cut 6 bases from V and 6 bases from J; bases unmatched to any gene: 16. CDR3 DNA sequence: TGTGCCAGCAGATCTCATCAGCGGACAGGGCAAAGTCAGCCCCAGCATTTT. This encodes CASRSHQRTGQSQPQHF.

The chain carries TRBV2 and TRBJ1-6; weak D call: TRBD1 (6 bases). The CDR3 spans 15 residues. Germline CDR1 reads SNHLY; CDR2 reads FYNNEI. Trimming stripped 6 bases from V and 2 bases from J, with 11 bases between. The chain's CDR3 is CASRHRVPYNSPLHF. Written as DNA, the CDR3 is TGTGCCAGCAGGCACAGGGTACCCTATAATTCACCCCTCCACTTT. Supplemented by reference TRBV2 and TRBJ1-6, the full variable domain reads EPEVTQTPSHQVTQMGQEVILRCVPISNHLYFYWYRQILGQKVEFLVSFYNNEISEKSEIFDDQFSVERPDGSNFTLKIRSTKLEDSAMYFCASRHRVPYNSPLHFGNGTRLTVT.

This chain joins TRBV13 and TRBJ2-3, with 9 bases fitting TRBD2. The V segment lost 2 bases and the J segment 5 bases; nucleotides outside the gene matches: 5. Germline CDR1 and CDR2: PRHDT and FYEKMQ (reference sequence). The CDR3 length is 15 residues. The CDR3 DNA follows: TGTGCCAGCAGCTTAAGGACTAGCGCGCAAGATACGCAGTATTTT. This encodes CASSLRTSAQDTQYF.

The rearrangement uses TRBV5-1 and TRBJ2-3; D might be TRBD2 (6 bases). Germline V CDR1 and CDR2: SGHRS, YFSETQ. CDR3 length equals 15 residues. V shed 6 bases and J shed 5 bases, with 19 bases lying between them. This chain's CDR3 is CASTWGRIARDTQYF. The CDR3 DNA reads TGCGCCAGCACCTGGGGGAGGATAGCACGAGATACGCAGTATTTT.

The V gene is TRBV6-5, the J gene TRBJ2-2; perhaps TRBD1 as D (6 bases). The V end lost 8 bases, the J end lost 1 base, and 11 bases lay between the germline ends. Per germline, CDR1 MNHEY and CDR2 SVGAGI. CDR3 length equals 14 residues. Here the CDR3 reads CASRGHKNTGELFF. As DNA, the CDR3 is TGTGCCAGCCGGGGACATAAGAACACCGGGGAGCTGTTTTTT.

The chain carries TRBV5-1 and TRBJ2-5; 7 bases map to TRBD1. The CDR3 consists of 17 residues. CDR1 SGHRS and CDR2 YFSETQ come from the germline V gene. Unmatched junction bases numbered 9, after V lost 0 bases and J lost 1 base. The CDR3 DNA sequence: TGCGCCAGCAGCTTGGCCCGACAGGGTACGAGCCAAGAGACCCAGTACTTC. Its protein is CASSLARQGTSQETQYF.

This clone was observed a handful of times. Here the CDR3 reads CATSGDRGPYEQYF. The DNA for the CDR3 is TGTGCCACCAGCGGCGACAGGGGGCCCTACGAGCAGTACTTC. V and J are TRBV15 and TRBJ2-7; TRBD1 aligns across 10 bases. The germline CDR1 and CDR2 sequences are LNHNV and YYDKDF (reference sequence). This CDR3 spans 14 amino acids. Germline trimming cut 5 bases from V and 2 bases from J; bases unmatched to any gene: 3.

The genes are TRBV5-4 and TRBJ1-1; D remains unclear. This CDR3 region has 13 residues. Trimming removed 0 bases from V and 10 bases from J, with 13 bases in between. Germline-derived CDR1 and CDR2 are SGHNT and YYREEE (reference sequence). CDR3 protein: CASSLGPDGVAFF. The CDR3 region has the DNA TGTGCCAGCAGCTTGGGTCCCGACGGGGTAGCTTTCTTT.

This chain joins TRBV30 and TRBJ2-5; a weak D match, TRBD1 (5 bases). The CDR3 has 13 amino acids. CDR1 and CDR2 from the germline V gene are GTSNPN and SVGIG (reference sequence). V lost 5 bases to trimming and J lost 1 base, with 11 bases between them. CDR3 DNA: TGTGCCTGGTCTAGACAGTTCCAAGAGACCCAGTACTTC. The encoded protein is CAWSRQFQETQYF.

This clone was seen once. V is TRBV6-5 and J is TRBJ2-2, with 8 bases that match TRBD1. This CDR3 region has 14 residues. Per germline, CDR1 MNHEY and CDR2 SVGAGI. The V gene end was trimmed by 7 bases and the J gene end by 5 bases; junction bases not matched to a gene: 6. The CDR3 nucleotides read TGTGCCAGCACACCGCAGGGGGCGACCGGGGAGCTGTTTTTT. It is translated as CASTPQGATGELFF.

V usage is TRBV28 and J usage is TRBJ2-3; 7 nucleotides align to TRBD2. V lost 3 bases and J lost 2; bases outside the gene matches: 2. The CDR3 is 14 residues long. CDR1 is MDHEN, CDR2 SYDVKM, per germline. CDR3 DNA sequence: TGTGCCAGCAGTTTGGGGGGGACCACAGATACGCAGTATTTT. Protein: CASSLGGTTDTQYF.

The genes are TRBV7-9 and TRBJ2-7, with a tentative D call TRBD2 (5 bases). V shed 4 bases and J shed 4 bases, with 11 bases lying between them. The CDR3 is 13 residues long. Germline V gene lookup returns CDR1 SEHNR and CDR2 FQNEAQ (reference sequence). Here the CDR3 DNA reads TGTGCCAGCAGCTCCCGACTACTATACGAGCAGTACTTC. Protein sequence: CASSSRLLYEQYF. Based on the CDR3 plus reference TRBV7-9 and TRBJ2-7, the full variable domain is DTGVSQNPRHKITKRGQNVTFRCDPISEHNRLYWYRQTLGQGPEFLTYFQNEAQLEKSRLLSDRFSAERPKGSFSTLEIQRTEQGDSAMYLCASSSRLLYEQYFGPGTRLTVT.

V and J are TRBV23-1 and TRBJ1-2, with 9 bases fitting TRBD1. TRBV23-1 is an ORF, and what it does is uncertain. The CDR3 contains 16 residues. After removal of 0 bases from V and 5 bases from J, the junction contained 7 bases not matched to a gene. CDR3 in amino acids: CASSQSATGGLYGYTF. CDR3 bases: TGCGCCAGCAGTCAATCGGCGACAGGGGGTCTGTATGGCTACACCTTC.

The CDR3 nucleotides read TGTGCCAGCAGGTTTGGGTGGCGGGGGGACTACAATGAGCAGTTCTTC. Translated: CASRFGWRGDYNEQFF. The gene calls are TRBV5-4 and TRBJ2-1, with 8 bases matching TRBD2. In germline, CDR1 is SGHNT, CDR2 YYREEE (reference sequence). The junction had 10 bases not matched to a gene; V was cut back by 5 bases and J by 3 bases. This CDR3 has 16 residues.

The V and J genes are TRBV6-5 and TRBJ1-2; 7 nucleotides line up with TRBD1. The J segment lost 8 bases and the V segment lost 4 bases, leaving 10 bases of the junction unmatched. This CDR3 is 14 amino acids long. Germline lookup yields CDR1 MNHEY and CDR2 SVGAGI. DNA for the CDR3: TGTGCCAGCAGTTCACTCGACAGGGTAGGGGGCTACACCTTC. Its protein is CASSSLDRVGGYTF.

The V gene is TRBV7-2, the J gene TRBJ1-3, with D unclear. Germline CDR1 SGHTA, CDR2 FQGNSA. The CDR3 is 14 amino acids. V shed 5 bases and J shed 0 bases, with 8 bases lying between them. CDR3: CASSRRSSGNTIYF. The DNA for the CDR3 is TGTGCCAGCAGCAGAAGGAGCTCTGGAAACACCATATATTTT.

J is TRBJ2-3 and V is TRBV11-2, with D perhaps TRBD1 (6 bases). In germline, CDR1 is SGHAT, CDR2 FQNNGV. The CDR3 runs 16 residues. Deletions cut 1 base from V and 4 bases from J, with 15 bases between. In DNA, the CDR3 is TGTGCCAGCAGCTTAGGGGGGCTTAGAGACCCAGATACGCAGTATTTT. Protein product: CASSLGGLRDPDTQYF.

J is TRBJ2-1 and V is TRBV27; 8 nucleotides line up with TRBD2. The CDR3 has 15 amino acids. J gave up 6 bases and V 2 bases, and 6 bases lay outside the gene matches. CDR1 MNHEY and CDR2 SMNVEV come from the germline V gene (reference sequence). The DNA for the CDR3 is TGTGCCAGCAGTTTAGGCGGGGGGATCCTCAATGAGCAGTTCTTC. Protein: CASSLGGGILNEQFF.